This TCR beta chain appears in the sequencing data of a study of cytomegalovirus exposure and HLA in healthy donors. The primer mix had 60 Vbeta and 13 Jbeta primers. Profiled with immunoSEQ multiplex PCR; TCRdb holds only in-frame clones, not every one. The table lists under 200,000 clones, about 79% of them singletons. J gave up 7 bases and V 5 bases, and 9 bases lay outside the gene matches. The CDR3 covers 15 residues. Looked up from germline, CDR1 is MNHEY and CDR2 is SVGAGI. This cohort consisted of healthy bone marrow donors. This clonotype originated in a woman aged 50 to 60 in good health and CMV-seronegative. The chain combines TRBV6-5 with TRBJ1-5; 9 bases are shared with TRBD1. What was sequenced was PBMCs. CDR3 residues: CASSLPGQGPQPQHF. The DNA for the CDR3 is TGTGCCAGCAGTCTTCCGGGACAGGGACCCCAGCCCCAGCATTTT.